The 24 T cell receptor beta chains below come from one sample, sequenced in a study of early T cells in non-severe SARS-CoV-2 infection. MiXCR was run by TCRdb on the 5' RACE reads, yielding one entry per CDR3 protein. The top ten clones hold about 4.7% of a sample with about 57,000 distinct CDR3 sequences, 13% of them seen once. Sequenced material: whole blood. The source is an adult who was a healthcare worker with PCR-confirmed SARS-CoV-2 infection or an uninfected control (not recorded which).

Ten or more counts support this clonotype. This chain joins TRBV14 and TRBJ2-7; TRBD1 might be the D (6 bases). Germline V gene data show CDR1 as SGHDN and CDR2 as FVKESK. The V end was cut by 5 bases, the J end by 0 bases, with 14 bases between. CDR3 length: 15 amino acids. The CDR3 coding sequence is TGTGCCAGCAGCTTCGGCCAGGGGAGCTCCTACGAGCAGTACTTC. This translates into CASSFGQGSSYEQYF.

The CDR3 DNA reads as TGCGCCAGCAGCTTGGTGGTAGCGGGAGAGGCGGAGACCCAGTACTTC. Translated: CASSLVVAGEAETQYF. The rearrangement uses TRBV5-1 and TRBJ2-5; 9 bases align to TRBD2. V was pared by 0 bases and J by 5 bases, with 8 bases of the junction left unmatched. CDR1 and CDR2 (germline): SGHRS, YFSETQ. The CDR3 spans 16 residues.

This clonotype occurred many times. The chain joins TRBV7-3 to TRBJ2-5, with 9 positions matching TRBD2. The V segment lost 1 base and the J segment 4 bases; nucleotides outside the gene matches: 4. The CDR3 contains 15 residues. Germline CDR1 and CDR2: SGHTA and FQGTGA. DNA of the CDR3: TGTGCCAGCAGCTTAATGGCTAGCGGGGTAGAGACCCAGTACTTC. It translates to CASSLMASGVETQYF.

There are a few counts of this clonotype. V gene TRBV20-1 combines with J gene TRBJ2-1; D is unresolved. Per germline, CDR1 DFQATT and CDR2 SNEGSKA (reference sequence). V was cut by 8 bases and J by 5 bases, with 7 bases left in between. The CDR3 totals 10 residues. This CDR3 reads CSPTNNEQFF. For the CDR3, the DNA is TGCAGTCCCACCAACAATGAGCAGTTCTTC.

The table lists this clonotype with a few counts. The chain combines TRBV7-8 with TRBJ2-7; 7 bases are a match to TRBD2. The germline gives CDR1 SGHVS, CDR2 FQNEAQ. J gave up 6 bases and V 8 bases, and 7 bases lay outside the gene matches. The CDR3 spans 12 residues. CDR3: CASSRGGREQYF. The CDR3 DNA sequence: TGTGCCAGCTCCCGCGGGGGACGCGAGCAGTACTTC. The entire variable domain, with the rest obtained from reference TRBV7-8 and TRBJ2-7, is as follows: GAGVSQSPRYKVAKRGQDVALRCDPISGHVSLFWYQQALGQGPEFLTYFQNEAQLDKSGLPSDRFFAERPEGSVSTLKIQRTQQEDSAVYLCASSRGGREQYFGPGTRLTVT.

In its sample, this clonotype was seen many times. The rearrangement joins TRBV7-2 to TRBJ2-3; 8 positions agree with TRBD2. CDR1 is SGHTA, CDR2 FQGNSA, per germline. Trimming at V came to 10 bases and at J to 2 bases, leaving 11 bases not matched to a gene. CDR3 length: 15 residues. The CDR3, as DNA: TGTGCCACCCCGGGAGGGGGGACTACCACAGATACGCAGTATTTT. Translating gives CATPGGGTTTDTQYF.

With respect to this clonotype: A much larger clone lies a single base off, so this may be a read error. Since no conserved phenylalanine or tryptophan closes the CDR3, a read error is the likely cause. The genes are TRBV15 and TRBJ1-1, with 12 bases matching TRBD1. With V trimmed by 3 bases and J by 5 bases, 4 bases remained unmatched. CDR1 and CDR2 from the germline V gene are LNHNV and YYDKDF (reference sequence). This CDR3 contains 15 residues. The chain's CDR3 is CATSSWDRGLTEAFY. Written as DNA, the CDR3 is TGTGCCACCAGCAGTTGGGACAGGGGGCTGACTGAAGCTTTCTAT.

The rearrangement joins TRBV10-3 to TRBJ1-1, with D possibly TRBD1 on 5 matching bases. In germline, CDR1 is ENHRY, CDR2 SYGVKD. V lost 6 bases and J 7 bases, leaving 12 bases between the germline ends. The CDR3 runs 12 residues. The chain's CDR3 is CAIRGDLGEAFF. The CDR3, as DNA: TGTGCCATCAGGGGGGACTTGGGTGAAGCTTTCTTT.

The sample holds many counts of this clonotype. This chain connects TRBV30 to TRBJ2-5, with 8 nucleotides matching TRBD2. J gave up 1 base and V 6 bases, and 4 bases lay outside the gene matches. In germline, CDR1 is GTSNPN, CDR2 SVGIG (reference sequence). The CDR3 consists of 13 residues. The CDR3 DNA is TGTGCCTGTACGAGCGGGGGCCAAGAGACCCAGTACTTC. This gives the protein CACTSGGQETQYF.

This clonotype was found many times. The V gene is TRBV5-1, the J gene TRBJ1-2; 9 nucleotides align to TRBD1. Germline lookup yields CDR1 SGHRS and CDR2 YFSETQ. The junction had 3 bases not matched to a gene; V was cut back by 7 bases and J by 2 bases. CDR3 length equals 13 residues. CDR3 protein: CASSGQGNYGYTF. CDR3 nucleotide sequence: TGCGCCAGCTCCGGACAGGGGAACTATGGCTACACCTTC.

The J gene is TRBJ1-2, the V gene TRBV11-1; D is unresolved. Germline CDR1 SGHAT, CDR2 FQDESV (reference sequence). The CDR3 spans 18 residues. Between the trimmed V and J ends, which lost 2 bases and 3 bases, there was a span of 22 bases. CDR3 protein: CASSLLPRNPETHYGYTF. DNA of the CDR3: TGTGCCAGCAGCTTACTTCCTCGGAACCCGGAAACTCACTATGGCTACACCTTC.

In this sample, this clonotype turned up many times. V and J are TRBV12-3 or TRBV12-4 and TRBJ2-3; D ambiguous. Trimming pared 1 base from V and 5 bases from J, leaving 10 bases between. The CDR3 has 14 amino acids. The CDR3 region is CASSLGVIEDTQYF. For the CDR3, the DNA is TGTGCCAGCAGTTTAGGAGTCATTGAAGATACGCAGTATTTT.

This clonotype has only a few counts. V usage is TRBV29-1 and J usage is TRBJ1-1; 7 bases line up with TRBD1. V was clipped by 7 bases and J by 7 bases; unmatched bases: 9. Germline CDR1 reads SQVTM; CDR2 reads ANQGSEA. This CDR3 comprises 12 residues. CDR3 bases: TGCAGCGGGACCGGGACAGAGCTTGAAGCTTTCTTT. It encodes CSGTGTELEAFF. Full variable domain (remainder filled in from reference TRBV29-1 and TRBJ1-1): SAVISQKPSRDICQRGTSLTIQCQVDSQVTMMFWYRQQPGQSLTLIATANQGSEATYESGFVIDKFPISRPNLTFSTLTVSNMSPEDSSIYLCSGTGTELEAFFGQGTRLTVV.

This clonotype was found many times. The chain recombines TRBV12-3 or TRBV12-4 with TRBJ1-5, with a possible D match to TRBD1 (6 bases). CDR3 length: 15 residues. V was cut by 6 bases and J by 4 bases, with 16 bases left in between. The CDR3 loop is CASSRTGRGNQPQHF. Written as DNA, the CDR3 is TGTGCCAGCAGCCGAACAGGAAGGGGGAATCAGCCCCAGCATTTT.

Comment on this clonotype: A much larger clone is a single base away; this may be a read error. This chain uses TRBV7-2 with TRBJ1-1; no definite D call. From germline, CDR1 is SGHTA and CDR2 FQGNSA. The CDR3 consists of 13 residues. CDR3 amino acids: CVSSLESSEVAFF. Here the CDR3 DNA reads TGTGTCAGCAGCTTAGAATCGAGCGAGGTAGCTTTCTTT.

This clonotype was recorded at least ten times. This chain links TRBV5-1 with TRBJ2-2; the match to TRBD1 covers 9 bases. CDR3 length: 15 residues. V trimming: 3 bases; J trimming: 1 base; junction bases outside the gene matches: 1. CDR1 and CDR2 (germline): SGHRS, YFSETQ. The CDR3 sequence is CASSWTGVNTGELFF. The CDR3 bases are TGCGCCAGCAGCTGGACAGGGGTGAACACCGGGGAGCTGTTTTTT.

This chain joins TRBV7-9 and TRBJ2-2; no clear D. V lost 8 bases, J lost 7 bases, and 8 bases lay in between. The CDR3 consists of 11 residues. Germline loops: CDR1 SEHNR, CDR2 FQNEAQ (reference sequence). CDR3 amino acids: CASSSYGELFF. The CDR3 nucleotides are TGTGCCAGCTCGTCGTACGGGGAGCTGTTTTTT.

This chain links TRBV2 with TRBJ1-1; D remains unclear. V was cut by 8 bases and J by 3 bases, with 10 bases left in between. The CDR3 is 12 amino acids. The germline V gene encodes CDR1 SNHLY and CDR2 FYNNEI. The CDR3 here is CASPLGDTEAFF. CDR3 DNA: TGTGCCAGCCCTTTGGGAGACACTGAAGCTTTCTTT.

This clonotype was observed many times. The chain couples TRBV7-9 to TRBJ2-2; the D gene could be TRBD1 or TRBD2 (5 bases each). V was clipped by 7 bases and J by 6 bases, with 21 bases between them. The germline V gene has CDR1 SEHNR and CDR2 FQNEAQ (reference sequence). This CDR3 is built from 16 residues. CDR3 DNA: TGTGCCAGCATCCCTCCCGGGACGACGAGGGCCGGGGAGCTGTTTTTT. Translation gives CASIPPGTTRAGELFF.

This clonotype was detected a few times. As DNA, the CDR3 is TGTGCCAGCAGCTTAGTTAGGGGGCGAGGAGAGACCCAGTACTTC. Amino acids: CASSLVRGRGETQYF. The chain recombines TRBV7-9 with TRBJ2-5; 7 bases line up with TRBD1. CDR1 and CDR2 (germline): SEHNR, FQNEAQ (reference sequence). This CDR3 region has 15 residues. V lost 1 base to trimming and J lost 4 bases; unmatched junction nucleotides: 6.

This clonotype was found a few times. CDR3 region: CASSPHPGQGAQETQYF. The CDR3 DNA reads TGTGCCAGCAGTCCTCACCCGGGACAGGGGGCCCAAGAGACCCAGTACTTC. The chain recombines TRBV6-6 with TRBJ2-5, with 12 bases fitting TRBD1. J gave up 1 base and V 5 bases, and 8 bases lay outside the gene matches. CDR3 size: 17 residues. The germline CDR1 and CDR2 sequences are MNHNY and SVGAGI (reference sequence).

This clonotype was detected ten times or more. The rearrangement joins TRBV16 to TRBJ2-7; TRBD2 aligns across 8 bases. This CDR3 has 16 amino acids. CDR1 and CDR2 (germline): KGHSY, FQNENV. Trimming took 4 bases from V and 4 from J; bases not matched to a gene: 12. The CDR3 DNA is TGTGCCAGCAGCCCCGACCGGGGGGGCTGGGAATACGAGCAGTACTTC. Its protein product is CASSPDRGGWEYEQYF.

This clonotype showed up just a few times. The chain has TRBV6-2 or TRBV6-3 and TRBJ2-7, with D unclear. The CDR3 is made up of 13 amino acids. V dropped 5 bases and J dropped 3 bases, with 11 bases sitting between them. From germline, CDR1 is MNHEY and CDR2 SVGEGT. The CDR3 bases are TGTGCCAGCAGTCCGGATACGGACTACGAGCAGTACTTC. This encodes CASSPDTDYEQYF.

This clonotype was seen at least ten times. This chain joins TRBV29-1 and TRBJ1-5; D may be TRBD1 (6 bases). The CDR3 has 14 amino acids. Germline CDR1 is SQVTM and CDR2 is ANQGSEA. With 7 bases removed from V and 4 bases from J, the gap between germline ends came to 17 bases. As DNA, the CDR3 is TGCAGCGCCCTTGTGGGGGCGTCGAATCAGCCCCAGCATTTT. Protein product: CSALVGASNQPQHF.